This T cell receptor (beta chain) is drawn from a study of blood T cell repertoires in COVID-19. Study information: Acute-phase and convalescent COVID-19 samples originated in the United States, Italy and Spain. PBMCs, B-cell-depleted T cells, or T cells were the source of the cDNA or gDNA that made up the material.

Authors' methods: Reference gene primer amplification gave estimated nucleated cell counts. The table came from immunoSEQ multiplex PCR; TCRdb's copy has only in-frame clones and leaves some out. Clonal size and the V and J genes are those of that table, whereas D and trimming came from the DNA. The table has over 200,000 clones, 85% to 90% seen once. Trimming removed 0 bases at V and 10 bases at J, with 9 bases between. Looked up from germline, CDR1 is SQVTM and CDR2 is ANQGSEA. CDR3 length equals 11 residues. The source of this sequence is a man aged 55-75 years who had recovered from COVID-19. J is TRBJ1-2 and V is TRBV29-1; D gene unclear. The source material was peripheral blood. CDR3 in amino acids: CSVEDPGSYTF. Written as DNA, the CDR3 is TGCAGCGTTGAAGATCCGGGATCCTACACCTTC. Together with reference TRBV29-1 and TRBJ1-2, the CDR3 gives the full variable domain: SAVISQKPSRDICQRGTSLTIQCQVDSQVTMMFWYRQQPGQSLTLIATANQGSEATYESGFVIDKFPISRPNLTFSTLTVSNMSPEDSSIYLCSVEDPGSYTFGSGTRLTVV.